What follows are 24 T cell receptor beta chains derived from one specimen sequenced in a study of blood T cell repertoires in COVID-19. Measured with immunoSEQ multiplex PCR; TCRdb has only the in-frame clones, and not every one. The sample lists 140,000 or so clones, 88% occurring once. Sequencing input: peripheral blood. These receptors were collected from a human donor with COVID-19, enrolled during active disease. The donor label of this sample is uncertain.

The chain recombines TRBV10-3 with TRBJ1-6; 10 nucleotides line up with TRBD1. The CDR3 consists of 15 residues. V lost 3 bases, J lost 10 bases, and 6 bases stayed unmatched. From germline, CDR1 is ENHRY and CDR2 SYGVKD. The CDR3 region has the DNA TGTGCCATCAGTGATGCCGGGACAGGGGACTCACCCCTCCACTTT. It encodes CAISDAGTGDSPLHF.

The chain is built from TRBV5-1 and TRBJ2-3; a possible D gene is TRBD2 (5 bases). The germline CDR1 and CDR2 sequences are SGHRS and YFSETQ. CDR3 length equals 18 residues. V dropped 2 bases and J dropped 3 bases, with 22 bases sitting between them. CDR3 DNA sequence: TGCGCCAGCAGCTTACTCCCGACCGGAGGCGCCGGGACAGATACGCAGTATTTT. This sequence encodes CASSLLPTGGAGTDTQYF.

V and J are TRBV5-5 and TRBJ1-5, with D unclear. The CDR3 has 16 residues. Germline values: CDR1 SGHKS, CDR2 YYEKEE (reference sequence). V lost 1 base, J lost 8 bases, and 19 bases lay in between. The CDR3 protein is CASSLRREGSAKPQHF. CDR3 nucleotide sequence: TGTGCCAGCAGCTTGAGGAGGGAGGGCAGCGCTAAGCCCCAGCATTTT.

The rearrangement uses TRBV11-3 and TRBJ1-1; D is possibly TRBD1 (5 bases). CDR1 is SGHNT and CDR2 is YENEEA in the germline V gene. V was clipped by 3 bases and J by 5 bases, with 10 bases between them. The CDR3 is made up of 13 amino acids. The chain's CDR3 is CASSFKTETEAFF. The CDR3 DNA reads TGTGCCAGCAGCTTTAAGACAGAGACTGAAGCTTTCTTT.

The V gene is TRBV27, the J gene TRBJ1-2, with TRBD1 identical over 9 bases. From germline, CDR1 is MNHEY and CDR2 SMNVEV (reference sequence). V gave up 5 bases and J gave up 7 bases; unmatched junction bases: 5. The CDR3 is 13 residues long. The CDR3 here is CASSPLDRGGYTF. CDR3 DNA: TGTGCCAGCAGTCCTCTGGACAGGGGTGGCTACACCTTC.

The sample holds one count of this clone. The rearrangement uses TRBV28 and TRBJ1-1, with 9 bases that match TRBD1. This CDR3 has 15 residues. The germline gives CDR1 MDHEN, CDR2 SYDVKM. V shed 6 bases, J shed 0 bases, and the junction held 5 bases outside the gene matches. The CDR3 coding sequence is TGTGCCAGCAGGGGGACAGGGCGAATGAACACTGAAGCTTTCTTT. Protein: CASRGTGRMNTEAFF. Combining the CDR3 with reference TRBV28 and TRBJ1-1 gives the whole variable domain DVKVTQSSRYLVKRTGEKVFLECVQDMDHENMFWYRQDPGLGLRLIYFSYDVKMKEKGDIPEGYSVSREKKERFSLILESASTNQTSMYLCASRGTGRMNTEAFFGQGTRLTVV.

The chain links TRBV25-1 to TRBJ2-2, with D possibly TRBD2 on 6 matching bases. CDR3 size: 14 residues. Trimming cost V 2 bases and J 4 bases, with 8 bases left between them. Germline values: CDR1 MGHDK, CDR2 SYGVNS. Here the CDR3 DNA reads TGTGCCAGCAGTGAACCCGGGGGCACCGGGGAGCTGTTTTTT. The encoded protein is CASSEPGGTGELFF.

The chain uses TRBV30 and TRBJ1-4; TRBD1 matches at 7 bases. The V gene end was trimmed by 4 bases and the J gene end by 4 bases; junction bases not matched to a gene: 6. CDR1 and CDR2 (germline): GTSNPN, SVGIG (reference sequence). The CDR3 sequence is 14 residues long. The CDR3 reads CAWKQGFDNEKLFF. CDR3 nucleotides: TGTGCCTGGAAACAGGGGTTCGATAATGAAAAACTGTTTTTT.

The chain links TRBV10-3 to TRBJ2-1, with a tentative D call TRBD2 (5 bases). Per the germline V gene, CDR1 is ENHRY and CDR2 is SYGVKD. The ends were cut back, 6 bases at V and 2 bases at J, with 17 bases in the middle. The CDR3 runs to 16 residues. The CDR3 coding sequence is TGTGCCATCAGCGGACCGGGTACGGGAACCTACAATGAGCAGTTCTTC. This translates into CAISGPGTGTYNEQFF.

The rearrangement links TRBV6-5 to TRBJ2-2, with 9 nucleotides matching TRBD1. This CDR3 contains 15 residues. Per the germline V gene, CDR1 is MNHEY and CDR2 is SVGAGI. The V gene end was trimmed by 2 bases and the J gene end by 5 bases; junction bases not matched to a gene: 3. The CDR3 DNA reads TGTGCCAGCAGTTACGGACAGGGGATAACCGGGGAGCTGTTTTTT. Protein: CASSYGQGITGELFF.

The table lists this clone with many counts. The chain uses TRBV7-6 and TRBJ2-5, with 8 bases fitting TRBD2. The germline CDR1 and CDR2 sequences are SGHVS and FNYEAQ. With 3 bases clipped from V and 2 bases from J, the junction kept 11 bases outside the gene matches. The CDR3 covers 17 residues. The CDR3 region has the DNA TGTGCCAGCAGCTTTGATGCATCGGGAGGGATTCAAGAGACCCAGTACTTC. Translated: CASSFDASGGIQETQYF.

The V and J genes are TRBV7-3 and TRBJ1-6; 11 bases are shared with TRBD1. The germline V gene has CDR1 SGHTA and CDR2 FQGTGA. The CDR3 sequence is 15 residues long. With V trimmed by 3 bases and J by 8 bases, 3 bases remained unmatched. CDR3 DNA: TGTGCCAGCAGCTTCGGACAGGGGGCAGATTCACCCCTCCACTTT. Translating it yields CASSFGQGADSPLHF.

This chain links TRBV4-2 with TRBJ2-5, with 12 bases aligning to TRBD2. The length of the CDR3 is 16 residues. CDR1 and CDR2 from the germline V gene are LGHNA and YNFKEQ. J gave up 3 bases and V 1 base, and 3 bases lay outside the gene matches. The chain's CDR3 is CASSQGPSGGEETQYF. CDR3 nucleotides: TGTGCCAGCAGCCAAGGGCCTAGCGGGGGGGAAGAGACCCAGTACTTC.

This chain links TRBV3-1 (or the pseudogene TRBV3-2) with TRBJ1-4, with D perhaps matching TRBD1 (6 bases). The CDR3 covers 14 residues. V gave up 3 bases and J gave up 7 bases, with 12 bases separating them. Germline CDR1 is LGHDT and CDR2 is YNNKEL (reference sequence). CDR3 nucleotide sequence: TGTGCCAGCAGCCATGGGGGGGCGGGTGAAAAACTGTTTTTT. Protein product: CASSHGGAGEKLFF.

V usage is TRBV6-5 and J usage is TRBJ2-7; 8 positions match TRBD1. From germline, CDR1 is MNHEY and CDR2 SVGAGI. The junction had 7 bases not matched to a gene; V was cut back by 0 bases and J by 3 bases. The CDR3 spans 16 residues. This chain's CDR3 is CASSYSAAGGLYEQYF. In DNA, the CDR3 is TGTGCCAGCAGTTACTCGGCCGCAGGGGGCCTCTACGAGCAGTACTTC.

This sequence joins TRBV30 and TRBJ1-4; the D is unclear. V lost 8 bases and J 0 bases, leaving 7 bases between the germline ends. Germline CDR1 GTSNPN, CDR2 SVGIG (reference sequence). This CDR3 region has 12 residues. This CDR3 is CARAATNEKLFF. The CDR3 coding sequence is TGTGCCCGGGCAGCAACTAATGAAAAACTGTTTTTT.

This chain uses TRBV4-2 with TRBJ1-4; the match to TRBD1 covers 10 bases. This CDR3 spans 15 amino acids. CDR1 is LGHNA and CDR2 is YNFKEQ in the germline V gene. With V trimmed by 1 base and J by 8 bases, 4 bases remained unmatched. CDR3 DNA sequence: TGTGCCAGCAGCCAAGTCGGGACAGGGGAAGAAAAACTGTTTTTT. Its protein product is CASSQVGTGEEKLFF.

The chain uses TRBV6-4 and TRBJ2-7; 8 nucleotides align to TRBD1. V dropped 0 bases and J dropped 3; count of bases not matched to a gene: 16. CDR1 MRHNA and CDR2 SNTAGT come from the germline V gene. The CDR3 length is 19 residues. The CDR3 DNA is TGTGCCAGCAGTGACTCGATGCCTTTAAAAAAGACAGGGGACTACGAGCAGTACTTC. Amino acids: CASSDSMPLKKTGDYEQYF.

The chain recombines TRBV7-8 with TRBJ1-4; 9 bases fit TRBD1. Germline trimming cut 0 bases from V and 0 bases from J; bases unmatched to any gene: 8. The CDR3 loop spans 19 amino acids. Germline V lookup: CDR1 SGHVS, CDR2 FQNEAQ. CDR3: CASSLAFRTGAATNEKLFF. The CDR3 nucleotides are TGTGCCAGCAGCTTAGCGTTCAGGACAGGGGCTGCAACTAATGAAAAACTGTTTTTT. The full variable domain, rest sourced from reference TRBV7-8 and TRBJ1-4, is GAGVSQSPRYKVAKRGQDVALRCDPISGHVSLFWYQQALGQGPEFLTYFQNEAQLDKSGLPSDRFFAERPEGSVSTLKIQRTQQEDSAVYLCASSLAFRTGAATNEKLFFGSGTQLSVL.

This clone occurred once. The chain recombines TRBV19 with TRBJ1-1, with 7 bases lining up with TRBD1. The CDR3 covers 15 residues. V gave up 3 bases and J gave up 5 bases; unmatched junction bases: 9. CDR1 LNHDA and CDR2 SQIVND come from the germline V gene (reference sequence). The CDR3: CASSMGDTGVTEAFF. The DNA of the CDR3 is TGTGCCAGTAGTATGGGGGATACAGGGGTAACTGAAGCTTTCTTT. The full variable domain, in which reference TRBV19 and TRBJ1-1 provide the parts outside the CDR3, is DGGITQSPKYLFRKEGQNVTLSCEQNLNHDAMYWYRQDPGQGLRLIYYSQIVNDFQKGDIAEGYSVSREKKESFPLTVTSAQKNPTAFYLCASSMGDTGVTEAFFGQGTRLTVV.

The chain has TRBV28 and TRBJ1-6; D not certain. Trimming stripped 6 bases from V and 10 bases from J, with 19 bases between. CDR1 is MDHEN, CDR2 SYDVKM, per germline. The length of the CDR3 is 15 residues. Here the CDR3 reads CASSLPGFGLSPLHF. The CDR3 nucleotides are TGTGCCAGCAGCCTCCCGGGGTTCGGGCTATCACCCCTCCACTTT. Together with reference TRBV28 and TRBJ1-6, the CDR3 gives the full variable domain: DVKVTQSSRYLVKRTGEKVFLECVQDMDHENMFWYRQDPGLGLRLIYFSYDVKMKEKGDIPEGYSVSREKKERFSLILESASTNQTSMYLCASSLPGFGLSPLHFGNGTRLTVT.

This clone was recorded only once. The V and J genes are TRBV2 and TRBJ1-2, with 7 bases matching TRBD1. V shed 6 bases and J 8 bases; nucleotides not matched to a gene: 15. CDR1 and CDR2 from the germline V gene are SNHLY and FYNNEI. The CDR3 runs to 15 residues. CDR3 sequence (DNA): TGTGCCAGCAGCGGAGAGGGGAACAGGGGTTACGGCTACACCTTC. Translation: CASSGEGNRGYGYTF. Full variable domain (rest looked up from reference TRBV2 and TRBJ1-2): EPEVTQTPSHQVTQMGQEVILRCVPISNHLYFYWYRQILGQKVEFLVSFYNNEISEKSEIFDDQFSVERPDGSNFTLKIRSTKLEDSAMYFCASSGEGNRGYGYTFGSGTRLTVV.

The chain links TRBV4-1 to TRBJ1-2; TRBD1 matches 9 bases. Unmatched junction bases numbered 13, after V lost 4 bases and J lost 7 bases. This CDR3 is built from 16 residues. Germline assignment: CDR1 MGHRA and CDR2 YSYEKL. The CDR3 loop is CASSLTSGDRALGYTF. The CDR3 region has the DNA TGCGCCAGCAGCCTAACAAGTGGGGACAGGGCTCTTGGCTACACCTTC.

V is TRBV27 and J is TRBJ1-3; TRBD1 matches 8 bases. Losses at the gene ends were 10 bases for V and 8 bases for J; bases not matched to a gene: 16. The CDR3 extends over 15 amino acids. Germline V gene sequence: CDR1 MNHEY, CDR2 SMNVEV (reference sequence). The CDR3 protein is CATASGGAPGDTIYF. The CDR3 DNA sequence: TGTGCCACCGCATCAGGGGGCGCCCCCGGGGACACCATATATTTT.